The 14 T cell receptor beta chains below come from one sample, sequenced in a study of beta chain features in type 1 diabetes (dated by TCRdb to the late 2010s). To prepare the library, the immunoSEQ multiplex PCR assay was applied. The High Capacity cDNA Reverse Transcription Kit was used to reverse transcribe all of the isolated RNA, meaning that expressed TCRB transcripts were what got sequenced. The source is immuneACCESS, and TCRdb retained only in-frame sequences with V and J called. Part of the clones is not carried over; for the studies checked, unresolved V genes explain less than half of this, and the remainder is unexplained. The sample yields 200,000 to 250,000 clones; 13% to 15% were counted once. In total, the top ten clones hold about 0.03% of the sample. Sequencing input: naive CD4+ T cells from blood. The cell subset or site label, as the study defines it: true naive CD4+ T cells. The receptors shown here come from a middle-aged woman in good health.

In its sample, this clone was seen a few times. This chain uses TRBV19 with TRBJ2-1; TRBD1 matches 7 bases. This CDR3 spans 15 amino acids. Germline V gene data show CDR1 as LNHDA and CDR2 as SQIVND (reference sequence). V shed 6 bases and J 6 bases; nucleotides not matched to a gene: 11. The CDR3 sequence: CASSTDRALGNEQFF. The CDR3 bases are TGTGCCAGTAGCACAGACAGGGCGTTAGGCAATGAGCAGTTCTTC.

The chain uses TRBV7-9 and TRBJ1-6, with 10 bases identical to TRBD1. Per germline, CDR1 SEHNR and CDR2 FQNEAQ (reference sequence). This CDR3 is built from 17 residues. V shed 4 bases and J 1 base; nucleotides not matched to a gene: 4. The chain's CDR3 is CASSSDRGHSYNSPLHF. In DNA, the CDR3 is TGTGCCAGCAGCTCCGACAGGGGGCATTCCTATAATTCACCCCTCCACTTT.

This clone was counted only a few times. V is TRBV7-9 and J is TRBJ2-4; 7 nucleotides agree with TRBD2. Germline V gene sequence: CDR1 SEHNR, CDR2 FQNEAQ (reference sequence). This CDR3 region has 11 residues. V was clipped by 5 bases and J by 15 bases; unmatched bases: 7. The CDR3 DNA follows: TGTGCCAGCAGCACCGGACTAGGAACGTACTTC. Protein sequence: CASSTGLGTYF.

This clone was detected only a few times. V usage is TRBV5-6 and J usage is TRBJ1-2, with D possibly TRBD1 on 6 matching bases. Germline V gene lookup returns CDR1 SGHDT and CDR2 YYEEEE. This CDR3 contains 14 residues. V shed 4 bases and J shed 6 bases, with 16 bases lying between them. The CDR3, as DNA: TGTGCCAGCAGCCTGGTCGGGGGGCCGGATGGCTACACCTTC. Its protein product is CASSLVGGPDGYTF.

The gene calls are TRBV9 and TRBJ1-6; 8 nucleotides line up with TRBD1. V lost 3 bases to trimming and J lost 7 bases; unmatched junction nucleotides: 3. There are 14 residues in the CDR3. The V gene's germline CDR1 is SGDLS and CDR2 YYNGEE. The CDR3 bases are TGTGCCAGCAGCGCCCGGGACAGGAATTCACCCCTCCACTTT. It specifies CASSARDRNSPLHF.

This clone was recorded once. The chain is built from TRBV5-4 and TRBJ2-7; TRBD2 matches 12 bases. The CDR3 has 16 residues. V lost 4 bases to trimming and J lost 5 bases; unmatched junction nucleotides: 10. The germline V gene encodes CDR1 SGHNT and CDR2 YYREEE (reference sequence). The CDR3 coding sequence is TGTGCCAGCAGCCCCACGTCAGGACTAGCGGGGAACGAGCAGTACTTC. This gives the protein CASSPTSGLAGNEQYF.

The chain carries TRBV9 and TRBJ2-5, with 7 bases fitting TRBD1. CDR3 length equals 18 residues. Trimming took 1 base from V and 0 from J; bases not matched to a gene: 12. The germline CDR1 and CDR2 sequences are SGDLS and YYNGEE. The CDR3 is CASSVLFRGTADQETQYF. The DNA of the CDR3 is TGTGCCAGCAGCGTACTCTTCAGGGGGACAGCCGACCAAGAGACCCAGTACTTC.

The J gene is TRBJ1-1, the V gene TRBV5-4; maybe TRBD1 (5 bases). The CDR3 totals 14 residues. CDR1 is SGHNT, CDR2 YYREEE, per germline (reference sequence). Trimming shortened V by 1 base and J by 0 bases, and 7 bases separated the two germline ends. As DNA, the CDR3 is TGTGCCAGCAGCTTGCAGGGAATGAACACTGAAGCTTTCTTT. It yields the protein CASSLQGMNTEAFF.

The sample holds a few counts of this clone. The chain has TRBV6-6 and TRBJ2-3; 9 bases agree with TRBD2. The CDR3 covers 15 residues. Germline-derived CDR1 and CDR2 are MNHNY and SVGAGI (reference sequence). J lost 3 bases, V lost 6 bases, and 7 bases had no gene match. This CDR3 is CASRPRGGVTDTQYF. The CDR3 bases are TGTGCCAGCAGACCGCGGGGGGGTGTGACAGATACGCAGTATTTT.

The rearrangement uses TRBV7-2 and TRBJ1-1; D not resolved. V lost 5 bases to trimming and J lost 0 bases, with 10 bases between them. This CDR3 is 14 amino acids long. CDR1 and CDR2 (germline): SGHTA, FQGNSA. The CDR3 DNA reads TGTGCCAGCAGCGTCGACACGATGAACACTGAAGCTTTCTTT. It is translated as CASSVDTMNTEAFF. The full variable domain, with the rest looked up from reference TRBV7-2 and TRBJ1-1, is GAGVSQSPSNKVTEKGKDVELRCDPISGHTALYWYRQSLGQGLEFLIYFQGNSAPDKSGLPSDRFSAERTGGSVSTLTIQRTQQEDSAVYLCASSVDTMNTEAFFGQGTRLTVV.

The chain recombines TRBV11-2 with TRBJ2-7, with 7 bases matching TRBD2. There are 15 residues in the CDR3. With 5 bases clipped from V and 3 bases from J, the junction kept 10 bases outside the gene matches. Germline V gene lookup returns CDR1 SGHAT and CDR2 FQNNGV. The CDR3 is CASSRLFGGVYEQYF. DNA for the CDR3: TGTGCCAGCAGCCGACTGTTTGGGGGGGTCTACGAGCAGTACTTC.

This clone has only a few counts. This rearrangement joins TRBV25-1 to TRBJ2-3, with D perhaps TRBD2 (6 bases). Deletions cut 1 base from V and 6 bases from J, with 17 bases between. CDR3 length equals 16 residues. Germline CDR1 MGHDK, CDR2 SYGVNS. DNA for the CDR3: TGTGCCAGCAGTGAATCTGGCGCGCCCCGGGGGGATACGCAGTATTTT. This translates into CASSESGAPRGDTQYF.

Only a few counts were recorded for this clone. The chain carries TRBV2 and TRBJ2-1; a possible D gene is TRBD1 (6 bases). The CDR3 has 14 residues. Germline V gives CDR1 SNHLY, CDR2 FYNNEI. V was pared by 3 bases and J by 2 bases, with 8 bases between. CDR3 protein: CASSENRAYNEQFF. The CDR3 DNA reads as TGTGCCAGCAGTGAGAACAGGGCCTACAATGAGCAGTTCTTC. Based on the CDR3 plus reference TRBV2 and TRBJ2-1, the full variable domain is EPEVTQTPSHQVTQMGQEVILRCVPISNHLYFYWYRQILGQKVEFLVSFYNNEISEKSEIFDDQFSVERPDGSNFTLKIRSTKLEDSAMYFCASSENRAYNEQFFGPGTRLTVL.

Written as DNA, the CDR3 is TGTGCCAGTAGTATACGGGTTTACAATGAGCAGTTCTTC. Translating gives CASSIRVYNEQFF. The chain employs TRBV19 and TRBJ2-1, with unresolved D. The germline V gene has CDR1 LNHDA and CDR2 SQIVND (reference sequence). V dropped 2 bases and J dropped 4 bases, with 6 bases sitting between them. The CDR3 totals 13 residues.